These 22 T cell receptor beta chains originate from one sample sequenced in a study of blood T cells in healthy people across ages (dated by TCRdb to the mid-2010s). Preparation of the library involved 5' RACE. Data came from an Illumina HiSeq 2500. A second PCR of roughly 6 to 11 cycles was run with a J-beta primer mix and a sample-barcoded 5' primer. The public reads were reanalyzed by TCRdb: fastp trimming at Q25, MiXCR alignment, in-frame beta chains only. Every entry covers one CDR3 protein and lists the most common genes and DNA from its rows. This sample gives approximately 1.5 million distinct CDR3 sequences in total; around 36% of them show up just once. The ten top clones hold roughly 10% of the sample. The sequenced material came from blood. Receptors originate from a woman aged 30 to 39 in good health.

The V call is TRBV28, the J call TRBJ1-2; D remains ambiguous. CDR3 length equals 12 residues. Looked up from germline, CDR1 is MDHEN and CDR2 is SYDVKM. Written as DNA, the CDR3 is TGTGGTCTGGGCGGTAGAAACTATGGCTACACCTTC. Protein product: CGLGGRNYGYTF.

There are a few counts of this clonotype. This chain uses TRBV20-1 with TRBJ2-1; D unresolved. V lost 1 base and J lost 5, with 12 bases in between. Germline loops: CDR1 DFQATT, CDR2 SNEGSKA (reference sequence). The CDR3 is 14 amino acids. The CDR3 nucleotides are TGCAGTGCTAGAGGAGGAGACCTAAACAATGAGCAGTTCTTC. Translated, it gives CSARGGDLNNEQFF.

V and J are TRBV6-5 and TRBJ2-5; 7 bases fit TRBD1. TRBJ2-7 explains the end of the DNA better; the J call may be wrong. The CDR3 has 14 residues. The germline V gene encodes CDR1 MNHEY and CDR2 SVGAGI. The CDR3 loop reads CASSNRGRFGEQYF. The CDR3 nucleotides read TGTGCCAGCAGTAACAGGGGACGTTTCGGCGAGCAGTACTTC.

This chain uses TRBV20-1 with TRBJ2-1; D possibly corresponds to TRBD1 (6 bases). The CDR3 has 17 amino acids. The germline V and J ends were trimmed by 0 bases and 3 bases, with 18 bases remaining between them. Germline V gene lookup returns CDR1 DFQATT and CDR2 SNEGSKA (reference sequence). The CDR3, as DNA: TGCAGTGCTAGAGATCCTGAAGGGGGTCTATTCTACAATGAGCAGTTCTTC. Its translation: CSARDPEGGLFYNEQFF.

This clonotype was counted a few times. The chain is built from TRBV7-9 and TRBJ2-1; D gene uncertain. Trimming cost V 8 bases and J 5 bases, with 10 bases left between them. Germline V gene sequence: CDR1 SEHNR, CDR2 FQNEAQ (reference sequence). This CDR3 spans 12 amino acids. The CDR3 is CASRRGHNEQFF. CDR3 nucleotides: TGTGCCAGCCGTAGAGGCCACAATGAGCAGTTCTTC. The full variable domain, its missing parts supplied by reference TRBV7-9 and TRBJ2-1, is DTGVSQNPRHKITKRGQNVTFRCDPISEHNRLYWYRQTLGQGPEFLTYFQNEAQLEKSRLLSDRFSAERPKGSFSTLEIQRTEQGDSAMYLCASRRGHNEQFFGPGTRLTVL.

The rearrangement joins TRBV15 to TRBJ1-5; D unclear. The CDR3 loop spans 13 amino acids. The germline V gene has CDR1 LNHNV and CDR2 YYDKDF (reference sequence). Trimming cost V 1 base and J 5 bases, with 6 bases left between them. Here the CDR3 reads CATSRGVDQPQHF. The CDR3 coding sequence is TGTGCCACCAGCAGAGGAGTGGATCAGCCCCAGCATTTT.

There are a few counts of this clonotype. This sequence joins TRBV5-5 and TRBJ1-1, with D unresolved. Looked up from germline, CDR1 is SGHKS and CDR2 is YYEKEE (reference sequence). This CDR3 spans 14 amino acids. V was cut by 2 bases and J by 5 bases, with 13 bases left in between. CDR3 coding DNA: TGTGCCAGCAGCTTTCAGAGGGCTGTGACTGAAGCTTTCTTT. Protein product: CASSFQRAVTEAFF. Full variable domain (remainder filled in from reference TRBV5-5 and TRBJ1-1): DAGVTQSPTHLIKTRGQQVTLRCSPISGHKSVSWYQQVLGQGPQFIFQYYEKEERGRGNFPDRFSARQFPNYSSELNVNALLLGDSALYLCASSFQRAVTEAFFGQGTRLTVV.

With regard to this clonotype: At one end, the junction sequence differs from germline, possibly due to a read error. The rearrangement links TRBV12-3 or TRBV12-4 to TRBJ1-1; the D gene is possibly TRBD1 (5 bases). The CDR3 runs 13 residues. The CDR3 region has the DNA TGTGCCAGCACTTTAGGGGTGGGGACTGAAGCTTTCTTT. It yields the protein CASTLGVGTEAFF.

Ten or more counts support this clonotype. CDR3 residues: CSATAGQGSNEQFF. In nucleotides, the CDR3 is TGCAGTGCTACAGCGGGACAGGGGAGCAATGAGCAGTTCTTC. The chain recombines TRBV20-1 with TRBJ2-1; 10 nucleotides align to TRBD1. CDR1 is DFQATT and CDR2 is SNEGSKA in the germline V gene (reference sequence). V dropped 4 bases and J dropped 6; count of bases not matched to a gene: 6. The CDR3 is made up of 14 amino acids.

The chain employs TRBV7-9 and TRBJ2-5, with 12 bases matching TRBD2. Germline loops: CDR1 SEHNR, CDR2 FQNEAQ (reference sequence). The CDR3 covers 15 residues. Trimming at V came to 5 bases and at J to 5 bases, leaving 6 bases not matched to a gene. As DNA, the CDR3 is TGTGCCAGCAGCGTACTAGCGGGGGGAACGGAGACCCAGTACTTC. Its translation: CASSVLAGGTETQYF.

The genes are TRBV7-2 and TRBJ1-3; no clear D. Germline CDR1 is SGHTA and CDR2 is FQGNSA. The CDR3 runs 14 residues. V lost 6 bases to trimming and J lost 0 bases, with 9 bases between them. The CDR3 DNA is TGTGCCAGCAGTTACGCTCCCTCTGGAAACACCATATATTTT. As protein: CASSYAPSGNTIYF. Using reference TRBV7-2 and TRBJ1-3 for the parts outside the CDR3, the full variable domain is GAGVSQSPSNKVTEKGKDVELRCDPISGHTALYWYRQSLGQGLEFLIYFQGNSAPDKSGLPSDRFSAERTGGSVSTLTIQRTQQEDSAVYLCASSYAPSGNTIYFGEGSWLTVV.

This clonotype showed up many times. A read error may produce the germline difference seen at one junction end. The V and J genes are TRBV5-1 and TRBJ1-1; D is perhaps TRBD1 (5 bases). CDR1 is SGHRS and CDR2 is YFSETQ in the germline V gene. This CDR3 is 14 amino acids long. For the CDR3, the DNA is TGTGCCAGCAGTTTGGGGCCAATGAACACTGAAGCTTTCTTT. This gives the protein CASSLGPMNTEAFF.

This chain's CDR3 is CASSELGGGYTF. Here the CDR3 DNA reads TGTGCCAGCAGTGAATTGGGGGGAGGCTACACCTTC. The chain uses TRBV6-1 and TRBJ1-2; tentatively, D is TRBD1 (5 bases). Trimming took 2 bases from V and 8 from J, leaving 9 bases between them. The CDR3 runs 12 residues. Germline CDR1 is MNHNS and CDR2 is SASEGT.

The gene calls are TRBV6-1 and TRBJ2-2, with D maybe TRBD1 (6 bases). The CDR3 totals 13 residues. The germline gives CDR1 MNHNS, CDR2 SASEGT. V gave up 4 bases and J gave up 7 bases, with 10 bases separating them. The CDR3 sequence: CASSGQAVGELFF. The CDR3 DNA reads TGTGCCAGCAGTGGACAGGCTGTCGGGGAGCTGTTTTTT.

This sequence joins TRBV29-1 and TRBJ1-2; D not certain. This CDR3 has 15 residues. V gave up 1 base and J gave up 6 bases, with 18 bases separating them. Germline V gene sequence: CDR1 SQVTM, CDR2 ANQGSEA. The CDR3 sequence is CSVEVYGSQTNGYTF. DNA of the CDR3: TGCAGCGTTGAAGTATACGGCAGTCAAACTAATGGCTACACCTTC. Full variable domain (remainder filled in from reference TRBV29-1 and TRBJ1-2): SAVISQKPSRDICQRGTSLTIQCQVDSQVTMMFWYRQQPGQSLTLIATANQGSEATYESGFVIDKFPISRPNLTFSTLTVSNMSPEDSSIYLCSVEVYGSQTNGYTFGSGTRLTVV.

This clonotype occurred a few times. The rearrangement uses TRBV5-6 and TRBJ2-1, with 11 bases lining up with TRBD2. Losses at the gene ends were 4 bases for V and 3 bases for J; bases not matched to a gene: 9. CDR1 and CDR2 from the germline V gene are SGHDT and YYEEEE. The CDR3 runs to 17 residues. CDR3 in DNA: TGTGCCAGCAGCAGTACCCTAGCGGGGGGATTCTACAATGAGCAGTTCTTC. Its protein is CASSSTLAGGFYNEQFF.

The chain combines TRBV10-3 with TRBJ1-2, with TRBD1 as a possible D gene (5 bases). This CDR3 comprises 13 residues. Trimming shortened V by 8 bases and J by 2 bases, and 12 bases separated the two germline ends. The germline V gene has CDR1 ENHRY and CDR2 SYGVKD. The CDR3 DNA is TGTGCCATCGCTTCGGGGGGGAACTATGGCTACACCTTC. This sequence encodes CAIASGGNYGYTF.

The V gene is TRBV25-1, the J gene TRBJ2-5, with D perhaps matching TRBD1 (5 bases). CDR1 and CDR2 from the germline V gene are MGHDK and SYGVNS. Trimming left V 0 bases short and J 2 bases short, with 7 bases between. This CDR3 region has 14 residues. In DNA, the CDR3 is TGTGCCAGCAGTGAATATGACAGTCAAGAGACCCAGTACTTC. Its protein is CASSEYDSQETQYF.

To note about this clonotype: At one end the junction does not follow the germline gene, possibly because of a read error. The chain couples TRBV7-3 to TRBJ2-3, with 14 positions matching TRBD2. The CDR3 is made up of 15 amino acids. CDR1 and CDR2 from the germline V gene are SGHTA and FQGTGA. CDR3: CAGSRGTSGRDTQYF. The CDR3 DNA follows: TGTGCCGGCAGCCGAGGGACTAGCGGGAGAGATACGCAGTATTTT.

There are many counts of this clonotype. CDR3 residues: CASSQETRRDIQYF. The CDR3 nucleotides read TGCGCCAGCAGCCAAGAAACGCGTCGGGACATTCAGTACTTC. V gene TRBV4-1 combines with J gene TRBJ2-4; D gene unclear. The germline V and J ends were trimmed by 0 bases and 8 bases, with 11 bases remaining between them. Per the germline V gene, CDR1 is MGHRA and CDR2 is YSYEKL. This CDR3 comprises 14 residues.

The rearrangement uses TRBV7-3 and TRBJ2-2; 9 nucleotides match TRBD2. Germline CDR1 is SGHTA and CDR2 is FQGTGA. V lost 5 bases and J lost 3; bases outside the gene matches: 19. The CDR3 is made up of 20 amino acids. CDR3 sequence (DNA): TGTGCCAGCAGCCCTTACCTTCGCGGGAGGGCCGATTGGTACACCGGGGAGCTGTTTTTT. This codes for CASSPYLRGRADWYTGELFF.

The V gene is TRBV7-9, the J gene TRBJ2-1, with 7 bases matching TRBD1. This CDR3 spans 13 amino acids. CDR1 SEHNR and CDR2 FQNEAQ come from the germline V gene (reference sequence). With V trimmed by 4 bases and J by 8 bases, 5 bases remained unmatched. CDR3 bases: TGTGCCAGCAGCTCTCCGGGACAGTATGAGCAGTTCTTC. Translated, it gives CASSSPGQYEQFF.